A single T cell receptor (beta chain) is shown here with its context. Its antigen is not identified. This sample stems from a study of T cell repertoires in cytomegalovirus infection. About the study: CMV infection and matching HLA type were both indicated by public TCR beta signatures.

MiXCR, applied by TCRdb to the reads, yields one record per CDR3 protein. The repertoire holds around 530,000 distinct CDR3 sequences, with about 15% as singletons. Trimming took off 6 bases at V and 6 bases at J, with 10 bases between the two ends. This CDR3 is built from 13 residues. CDR1 is KGHDR and CDR2 is SFDVKD in the germline V gene. Points from the study as a whole: The ex vivo response was dominated by HLA-C-restricted CMV-specific TCR beta clonotypes.

The chain links TRBV24-1 to TRBJ2-2; TRBD2 might be the D (5 bases). The sequence was obtained from a human donor in good health (CMV status not recorded). Some clones in this sample may be carry-over from other donors' samples. The sequenced sample was CD8+ T cells from PBMCs. The CDR3 region is CATSPGKAGELFF. CDR3 DNA sequence: TGTGCCACCAGTCCGGGAAAGGCCGGGGAGCTGTTTTTT.